This T cell receptor (beta chain) was captured by sequencing in a study of T cells in Graves' hyperthyroidism and ophthalmopathy. J lost 4 bases, V lost 2 bases, and 3 bases had no gene match. Germline V lookup: CDR1 SEHNR, CDR2 FQNEAQ (reference sequence). This CDR3 has 15 amino acids. This clonotype was found many times. The investigators amplified TCR beta CDR3 regions from RNA transcripts. The HTBI primer set was used in a first-round RT-PCR of the TCR CDR3. MiXCR, run by TCRdb on the multiplex PCR reads, gives a single entry per CDR3 protein. This sample yields around 620,000 distinct CDR3 sequences, of which around 15% are seen a single time; 3.8% belongs to the top ten.

The source material was blood. The chain joins TRBV7-9 to TRBJ2-1; 9 nucleotides align to TRBD2. The origin of this receptor is a woman aged 25 to 45 with Graves' hyperthyroidism. The CDR3 DNA sequence: TGTGCCAGCAGCTTAATCCTAGCGGGATACAATGAGCAGTTCTTC. It is translated as CASSLILAGYNEQFF.